The clone carrying this T cell receptor (beta chain) is labeled medium-sized. As yet, its antigen is unknown. The record originates from a study of spatial heterogeneity in lung cancer. As for the study in general: The study observed each unique TCR and UMI combination more than ten times on average in raw reads. General observations from the study: Counts of expanded alpha and beta TCRs within tumors tracked the tumor nonsynonymous mutation count.

TCRdb re-called the 5' RACE reads with MiXCR, one entry per CDR3 protein. The repertoire includes about 8,100 distinct CDR3 sequences, about 12% of them detected once, and 8% to 13% sits in the top ten. Time point in this sample: sample taken at primary tumor resection. The donors were 65 to 85 patients with non-small cell lung cancer that was early-stage and untreated. V dropped 5 bases and J dropped 0 bases, with 7 bases sitting between them. From germline, CDR1 is SGHAT and CDR2 FQDESV (reference sequence). The CDR3 loop spans 14 amino acids. The clonotype comes from a male donor with early-stage non-small cell lung cancer. This chain joins TRBV11-1 and TRBJ2-2; no clear D gene. The source was lung tumor tissue, collected at surgery. CDR3 protein: CASSGTTNTGELFF. CDR3 bases: TGTGCCAGCAGCGGAACTACGAACACCGGGGAGCTGTTTTTT.